This T cell receptor (beta chain) stems from a study of T cells in Graves' hyperthyroidism and ophthalmopathy. Findings and limits, study-wide: It was a median about 6.5 months before onset that the model predicted ophthalmopathy.

This clonotype turned up a few times. Its specificity is not known. The germline gene is not matched at one end of the junction; a read error may be the cause. This CDR3 spans 16 amino acids. Germline CDR1 reads SSHAT; CDR2 reads FNYEAQ (reference sequence). RNA transcripts yielded amplified TCR beta CDR3 regions. TCR CDR3 regions were first amplified by RT-PCR with HTBI primers. TCRdb redid the calling of the multiplex PCR reads with MiXCR, one entry per CDR3 protein. This repertoire shows just over 550,000 distinct CDR3 sequences, about half found once; its top ten account for 8.2%. This TCR was recovered from a woman aged 18-29 years with Graves' hyperthyroidism. Sequenced input: peripheral blood or thyroid tissue (not recorded which). The chain links TRBV7-7 to TRBJ2-2; D assignment may be TRBD1 or TRBD2 (5 bases each). The CDR3 protein is CASSLGGGLNTGELFF. CDR3 nucleotide sequence: TGTGCTAGCAGCTTAGGTGGGGGATTGAACACCGGGGAGCTGTTTTTT.